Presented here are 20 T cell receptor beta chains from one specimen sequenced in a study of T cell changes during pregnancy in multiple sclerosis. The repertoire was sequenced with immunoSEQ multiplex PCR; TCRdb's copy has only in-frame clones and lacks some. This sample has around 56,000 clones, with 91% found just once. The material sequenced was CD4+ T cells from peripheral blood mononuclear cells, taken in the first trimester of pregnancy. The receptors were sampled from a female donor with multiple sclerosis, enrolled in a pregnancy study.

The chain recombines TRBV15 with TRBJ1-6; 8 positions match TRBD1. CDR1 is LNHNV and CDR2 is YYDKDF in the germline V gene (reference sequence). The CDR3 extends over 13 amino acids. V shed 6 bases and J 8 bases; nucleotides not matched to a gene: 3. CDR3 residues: CATRGQGYSPLHF. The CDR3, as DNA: TGTGCCACCAGAGGACAGGGTTATTCACCCCTCCACTTT.

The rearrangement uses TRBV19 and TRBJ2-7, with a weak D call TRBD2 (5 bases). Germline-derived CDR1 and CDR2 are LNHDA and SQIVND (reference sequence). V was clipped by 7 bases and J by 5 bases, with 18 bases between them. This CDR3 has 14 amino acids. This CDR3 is CASKPSGGGHEQYF. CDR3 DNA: TGTGCCAGTAAGCCGTCCGGAGGTGGCCACGAGCAGTACTTC. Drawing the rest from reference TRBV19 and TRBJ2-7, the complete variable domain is DGGITQSPKYLFRKEGQNVTLSCEQNLNHDAMYWYRQDPGQGLRLIYYSQIVNDFQKGDIAEGYSVSREKKESFPLTVTSAQKNPTAFYLCASKPSGGGHEQYFGPGTRLTVT.

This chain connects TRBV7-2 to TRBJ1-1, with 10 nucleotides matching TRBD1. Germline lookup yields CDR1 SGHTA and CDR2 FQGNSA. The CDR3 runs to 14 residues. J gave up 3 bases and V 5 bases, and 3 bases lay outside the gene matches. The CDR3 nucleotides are TGTGCCAGCAGCCCGGGACAGGGGCACACTGAAGCTTTCTTT. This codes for CASSPGQGHTEAFF.

The DNA of the CDR3 is TGCGCCAGCAGCTTGGACAGGGGAGGTACTGAAGCTTTCTTT. Translation: CASSLDRGGTEAFF. The genes are TRBV5-1 and TRBJ1-1, with 7 bases fitting TRBD1. The V gene end was trimmed by 0 bases and the J gene end by 5 bases; junction bases not matched to a gene: 4. The CDR3 is 14 residues long. Germline V gene data show CDR1 as SGHRS and CDR2 as YFSETQ.

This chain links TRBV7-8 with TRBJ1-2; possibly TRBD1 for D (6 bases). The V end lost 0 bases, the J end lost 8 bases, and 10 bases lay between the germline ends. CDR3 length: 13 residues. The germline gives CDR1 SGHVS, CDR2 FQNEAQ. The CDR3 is CASSLAAGEGYTF. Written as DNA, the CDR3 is TGTGCCAGCAGCTTAGCCGCAGGGGAAGGCTACACCTTC. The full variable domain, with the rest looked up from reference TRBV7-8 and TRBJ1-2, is GAGVSQSPRYKVAKRGQDVALRCDPISGHVSLFWYQQALGQGPEFLTYFQNEAQLDKSGLPSDRFFAERPEGSVSTLKIQRTQQEDSAVYLCASSLAAGEGYTFGSGTRLTVV.

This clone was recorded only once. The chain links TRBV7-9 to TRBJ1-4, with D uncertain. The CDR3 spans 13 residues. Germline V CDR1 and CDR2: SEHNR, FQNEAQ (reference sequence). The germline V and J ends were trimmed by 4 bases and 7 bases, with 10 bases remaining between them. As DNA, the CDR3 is TGTGCCAGCAGCTCGGCTCGGGGTGAAAAACTGTTTTTT. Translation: CASSSARGEKLFF.

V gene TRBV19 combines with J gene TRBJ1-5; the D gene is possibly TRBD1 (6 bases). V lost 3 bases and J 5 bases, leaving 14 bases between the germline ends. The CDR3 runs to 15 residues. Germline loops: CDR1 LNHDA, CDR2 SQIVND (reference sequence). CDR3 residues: CASSMGQGWYQPQHF. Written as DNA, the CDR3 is TGTGCCAGTAGTATGGGGCAGGGGTGGTATCAGCCCCAGCATTTT.

The CDR3 protein is CASSQVGTQARNSPLHF. CDR3 DNA sequence: TGCGCCAGCAGCCAAGTCGGGACTCAAGCGAGGAATTCACCCCTCCACTTT. The rearrangement uses TRBV4-3 and TRBJ1-6, with D maybe TRBD1 (5 bases). Trimming removed 1 base at V and 7 bases at J, with 17 bases between. The length of the CDR3 is 17 residues. The germline CDR1 and CDR2 sequences are LGHNA and YSLEER.

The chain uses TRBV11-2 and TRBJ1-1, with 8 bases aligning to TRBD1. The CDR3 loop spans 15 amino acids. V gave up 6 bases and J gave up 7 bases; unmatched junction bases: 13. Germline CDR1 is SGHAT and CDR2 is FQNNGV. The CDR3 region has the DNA TGTGCCAGCAGGCTTATGGGGACAGGTAATTTTGAAGCTTTCTTT. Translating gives CASRLMGTGNFEAFF.

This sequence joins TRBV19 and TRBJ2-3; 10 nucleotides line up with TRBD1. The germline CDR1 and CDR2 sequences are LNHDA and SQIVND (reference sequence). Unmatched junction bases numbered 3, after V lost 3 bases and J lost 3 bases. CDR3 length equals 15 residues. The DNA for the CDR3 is TGTGCCAGTAGTATGGGACAGGGGCAGACAGATACGCAGTATTTT. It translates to CASSMGQGQTDTQYF.

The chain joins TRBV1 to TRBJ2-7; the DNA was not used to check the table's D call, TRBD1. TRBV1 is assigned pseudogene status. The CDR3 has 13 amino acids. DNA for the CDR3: TGCACCAGCAGCCAAGATGGGCAGAACGAGCAGTACTTC. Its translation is CTSSQDGQNEQYF.

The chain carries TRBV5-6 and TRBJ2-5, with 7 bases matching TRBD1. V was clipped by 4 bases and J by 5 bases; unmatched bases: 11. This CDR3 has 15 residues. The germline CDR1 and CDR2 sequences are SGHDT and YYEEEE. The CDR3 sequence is CASSPRDSLVETQYF. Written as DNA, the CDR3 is TGTGCCAGCAGCCCCAGGGACAGCCTAGTGGAGACCCAGTACTTC.

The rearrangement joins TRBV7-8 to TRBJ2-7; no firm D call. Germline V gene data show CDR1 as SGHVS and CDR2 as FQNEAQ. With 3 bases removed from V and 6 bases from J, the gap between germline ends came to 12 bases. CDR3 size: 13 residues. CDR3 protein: CASSLYPGGEQYF. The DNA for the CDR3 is TGTGCCAGCAGCTTGTACCCGGGTGGCGAGCAGTACTTC.

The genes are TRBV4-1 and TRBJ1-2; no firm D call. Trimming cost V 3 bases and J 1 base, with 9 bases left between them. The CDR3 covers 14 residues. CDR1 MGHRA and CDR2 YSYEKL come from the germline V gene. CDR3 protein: CASSQIDINYGYTF. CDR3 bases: TGCGCCAGCAGCCAGATAGACATTAACTATGGCTACACCTTC.

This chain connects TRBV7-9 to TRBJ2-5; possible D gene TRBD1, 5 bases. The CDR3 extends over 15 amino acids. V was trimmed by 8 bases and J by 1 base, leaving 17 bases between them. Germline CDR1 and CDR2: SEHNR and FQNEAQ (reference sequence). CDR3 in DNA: TGTGCCAGCGGTTTCAGGGAAGCAGCCCAAGAGACCCAGTACTTC. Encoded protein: CASGFREAAQETQYF. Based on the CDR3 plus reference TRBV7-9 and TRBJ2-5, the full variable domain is DTGVSQNPRHKITKRGQNVTFRCDPISEHNRLYWYRQTLGQGPEFLTYFQNEAQLEKSRLLSDRFSAERPKGSFSTLEIQRTEQGDSAMYLCASGFREAAQETQYFGPGTRLLVL.

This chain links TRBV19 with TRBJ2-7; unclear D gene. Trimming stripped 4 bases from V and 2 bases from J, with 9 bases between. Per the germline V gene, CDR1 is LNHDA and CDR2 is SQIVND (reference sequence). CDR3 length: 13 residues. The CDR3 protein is CASSRRETYEQYF. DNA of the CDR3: TGTGCCAGTAGTAGGAGAGAGACCTACGAGCAGTACTTC.

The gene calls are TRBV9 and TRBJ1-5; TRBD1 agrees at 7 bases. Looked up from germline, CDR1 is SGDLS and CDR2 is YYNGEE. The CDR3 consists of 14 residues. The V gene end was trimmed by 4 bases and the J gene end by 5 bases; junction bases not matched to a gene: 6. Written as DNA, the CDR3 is TGTGCCAGCAGCCCCGGACAGGCCGATCAGCCCCAGCATTTT. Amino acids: CASSPGQADQPQHF.

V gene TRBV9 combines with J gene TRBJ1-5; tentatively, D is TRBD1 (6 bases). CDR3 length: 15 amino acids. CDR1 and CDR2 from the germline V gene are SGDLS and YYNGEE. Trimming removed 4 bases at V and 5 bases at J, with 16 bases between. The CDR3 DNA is TGTGCCAGCAGCCCAGGGGAGGGACGGTATCAGCCCCAGCATTTT. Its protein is CASSPGEGRYQPQHF.

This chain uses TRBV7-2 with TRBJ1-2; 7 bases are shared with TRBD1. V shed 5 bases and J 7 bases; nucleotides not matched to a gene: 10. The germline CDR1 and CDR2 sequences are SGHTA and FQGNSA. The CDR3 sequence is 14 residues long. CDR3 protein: CASSQGGQRTGYTF. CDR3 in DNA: TGTGCCAGCAGCCAGGGGGGCCAGAGGACTGGCTACACCTTC.

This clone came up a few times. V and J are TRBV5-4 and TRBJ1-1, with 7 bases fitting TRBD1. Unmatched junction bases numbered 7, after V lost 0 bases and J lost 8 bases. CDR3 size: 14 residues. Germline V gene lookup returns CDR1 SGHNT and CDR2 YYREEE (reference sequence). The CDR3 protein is CASSLDSQGWEAFF. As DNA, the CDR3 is TGTGCCAGCAGCTTGGACTCACAGGGGTGGGAAGCTTTCTTT.